This is a list of T cell receptor beta chains from one sample in a study of T cells after yellow fever vaccination. TCRdb ran MiXCR on the 5' RACE reads and lists one entry per CDR3 protein. The sample has 620,000 or so distinct CDR3 sequences, around an eighth seen once; the top ten hold 15%. This specimen consisted of PBMCs, obtained on the day of the yellow fever booster vaccination. The receptors were sampled from a man younger than 40 who received the YFV17D yellow fever vaccine. CDR3s include the opening cysteine and the closing phenylalanine or tryptophan. The order of the fields is CDR3 length, J gene, D gene, V gene, clone size, CDR3 protein, CDR3 DNA. The D gene is left open where the match is weak. Some rows have no size entry. The others give once, few or many, or a class for an expanded clone.

length: 15; J: TRBJ2-2; D: TRBD1; V: TRBV25-1; size: -; CDR3: CASSFGTARTGELFF; DNA: TGTGCCAGCAGTTTCGGGACAGCTCGCACCGGGGAGCTGTTTTTT
length: 13; J: TRBJ2-5; D: -; V: TRBV29-1; size: -; CDR3: CSVNGRYQETQYF; DNA: TGCAGCGTAAATGGGAGGTACCAAGAGACCCAGTACTTC
length: 14; J: TRBJ1-5; D: TRBD1; V: TRBV5-8; size: few; CDR3: CASSFQGAGQPQHF; DNA: TGTGCCAGCAGCTTTCAGGGGGCAGGACAGCCCCAGCATTTT
length: 16; J: TRBJ2-2; D: TRBD2; V: TRBV20-1; size: once; CDR3: CSARDDQRGNTGELFF; DNA: TGCAGTGCTAGAGATGACCAGCGGGGGAACACCGGGGAGCTGTTTTTT
length: 17; J: TRBJ2-1; D: TRBD2; V: TRBV7-2; size: -; CDR3: CASSLAGGRGTYNEQFF; DNA: TGTGCCAGCAGCTTAGCGGGCGGGAGGGGGACGTACAATGAGCAGTTCTTC
length: 16; J: TRBJ2-7; D: -; V: TRBV24-1; size: -; CDR3: CATSDLRLTNSYEQYF; DNA: TGTGCCACCAGTGATTTGCGACTTACCAACAGCTACGAGCAGTACTTC
length: 13; J: TRBJ2-1; D: -; V: TRBV5-1; size: -; CDR3: CASSLSFGNEQFF; DNA: TGCGCCAGCAGCTTAAGTTTTGGCAATGAGCAGTTCTTC
length: 18; J: TRBJ2-1; D: -; V: TRBV6-5; size: few; CDR3: CASSYSPYRTDILDEQFF; DNA: TGTGCCAGCAGTTACTCCCCGTACCGGACAGATATCTTAGATGAGCAGTTCTTC
length: 13; J: TRBJ1-5; D: -; V: TRBV7-2; size: few; CDR3: CASSFSTVQPQHF; DNA: TGTGCCAGCAGCTTCAGCACCGTCCAGCCCCAGCATTTT
length: 13; J: TRBJ1-1; D: -; V: TRBV5-1; size: few; CDR3: CASSVDMNTEAFF; DNA: TGCGCCAGCAGCGTCGACATGAACACTGAAGCTTTCTTT
length: 12; J: TRBJ1-1; D: -; V: TRBV29-1; size: many; CDR3: CSAGEQNTEAFF; DNA: TGCAGCGCGGGGGAACAGAACACTGAAGCTTTCTTT
length: 15; J: TRBJ1-3; D: -; V: TRBV5-4; size: -; CDR3: CASSTLDTSGNTIYF; DNA: TGTGCCAGCAGCACCCTCGACACATCTGGAAACACCATATATTTT
length: 11; J: TRBJ2-2; D: -; V: TRBV5-1; size: -; CDR3: CAITITGELFF; DNA: TGCGCCATCACCATCACCGGGGAGCTGTTTTTT
length: 15; J: TRBJ2-7; D: TRBD1; V: TRBV7-9; size: many; CDR3: CASSKGQGSSYEQYF; DNA: TGTGCCAGCAGCAAGGGACAGGGGAGCTCCTACGAGCAGTACTTC
length: 16; J: TRBJ1-5; D: -; V: TRBV24-1; size: few; CDR3: CATSDDSGPLNQPQHF; DNA: TGTGCCACCAGTGATGACTCCGGGCCTCTCAATCAGCCCCAGCATTTT
length: 14; J: TRBJ1-1; D: -; V: TRBV7-2; size: few; CDR3: CASSLSGHLAEAFF; DNA: TGTGCCAGCAGCTTAAGCGGACATTTGGCTGAAGCTTTCTTT
length: 17; J: TRBJ2-7; D: -; V: TRBV9; size: -; CDR3: CASSDPVGAEASYEQYF; DNA: TGTGCCAGCAGCGACCCAGTCGGAGCGGAGGCCTCCTACGAGCAGTACTTC
length: 14; J: TRBJ2-3; D: TRBD1; V: TRBV18; size: few; CDR3: CASLRDRSTDTQYF; DNA: TGTGCCAGTCTACGGGACAGGAGCACAGATACGCAGTATTTT
length: 17; J: TRBJ2-2; D: TRBD2; V: TRBV7-6; size: -; CDR3: CASSWGTSGRDTGELFF; DNA: TGTGCCAGCAGCTGGGGGACTAGCGGGAGGGACACCGGGGAGCTGTTTTTT
length: 13; J: TRBJ1-5; D: -; V: TRBV3-1; size: many; CDR3: CASSQGGNQPQHF; DNA: TGTGCCAGCAGCCAGGGGGGTAATCAGCCCCAGCATTTT